The rows below give T cell receptor beta chains drawn from one sample of a study of blood T cells in healthy people across ages. TCRdb independently ran MiXCR on the 5' RACE reads; one entry per CDR3 protein. This sample has about 780,000 distinct CDR3 sequences, with around 24% found just once. These data also formed part of another study, on T cells of mothers and their children.

The sequenced sample was blood. Receptors originate from a boy aged 10-17 years in good health. Each CDR3 is given with its conserved first and last residue. The D gene is left open where the match is weak. The size field is filled for only some rows; it gives once, few, many or a size class.

j_gene | v_gene | abundance | d_gene | CDR3nt | CDR3aa
TRBJ2-3 | TRBV6-2/TRBV6-3 | - | TRBD1 | TGTGCCAGCAGTTACTCCGGACAGGGGACAGATACGCAGTATTTT | CASSYSGQGTDTQYF
TRBJ2-5 | TRBV5-1 | few | TRBD2 | TGCGCCAGCAGCGCTTCGACTAGCGGGGGGACCTGGCGGGGGACCCAGTACTTC | CASSASTSGGTWRGTQYF
TRBJ1-6 | TRBV2 | many | - | TGTGCCAGCCGGACAGATAATTCACCCCTCCACTTT | CASRTDNSPLHF
TRBJ2-1 | TRBV5-1 | - | TRBD2 | TGCGCCAGCAGCGTCTCTAGCGGAGACAATGAGCAGTTCTTC | CASSVSSGDNEQFF
TRBJ2-5 | TRBV5-4 | few | TRBD2 | TGTGCCAGCAGCCCGGGTACTAGCGGGCCCCCGGGGACCCAGTACTTC | CASSPGTSGPPGTQYF
TRBJ2-5 | TRBV2 | - | - | TGTGCCAGCAGCCCCCAGGGGGGGCGTGGGGAGACCCAGTACTTC | CASSPQGGRGETQYF
TRBJ2-7 | TRBV29-1 | - | - | TGCAGCGCTGAAGATGAGCAGGAAAGTCACTACGAGCAGTACTTC | CSAEDEQESHYEQYF
TRBJ1-4 | TRBV9 | - | - | TGTGCCCGTAGACAGCCGGCTAATGAAAAACTGTTTTTT | CARRQPANEKLFF
TRBJ1-4 | TRBV25-1 | - | - | TGTGCCAGCAGTGATTGGGCAGGTCCTAATGAAAAACTGTTTTTT | CASSDWAGPNEKLFF
TRBJ2-5 | TRBV9 | - | TRBD1 | TGTGCCAGCAGCACAAACTCAGGGGGCGCGGGAGAGACCCAGTACTTC | CASSTNSGGAGETQYF
TRBJ2-5 | TRBV5-1 | - | - | TGCGCCAGCTTTCGAGGGGCCCAAGAGACCCAGTACTTC | CASFRGAQETQYF
TRBJ1-1 | TRBV12-3/TRBV12-4 | - | - | TGTGCCAGCAGTGTCCCCGGGACGGTGAACACTGAAGCTTTCTTT | CASSVPGTVNTEAFF
TRBJ1-1 | TRBV6-1 | - | - | TGTGCCAGCAGCTCTGGGCTCATCACCGAAGCTTTCTTT | CASSSGLITEAFF
TRBJ1-1 | TRBV5-1 | - | - | TGCGCCAGCAGCTTGGGACCGGCGAACACTGAAGCTTTCTTT | CASSLGPANTEAFF
TRBJ2-1 | TRBV7-8 | - | TRBD1 | TGTGCCAGCAGCGGGGGACAGGGAACCTACAATGAGCAGTTCTTC | CASSGGQGTYNEQFF
TRBJ2-7 | TRBV19 | - | - | TGTGCCAGTAGTTTAACGGTAGGTCTGGCTAGCGAGCAGTACTTC | CASSLTVGLASEQYF
TRBJ2-6 | TRBV19 | - | - | TGTGCCAGTATTCAAGACTCTGGGGCCAACGTCCTGACTTTC | CASIQDSGANVLTF
TRBJ1-1 | TRBV25-1 | few | - | TGTGCCAGCAGTCCCCCCGGCGGCAGGCCCTTCGAGAGGACTGAAGCTTTCTTT | CASSPPGGRPFERTEAFF
TRBJ2-2 | TRBV12-3/TRBV12-4 | - | TRBD2 | TGTGCCAGCAGAAACGGCGGGGGAGGCGGGGAGCTGTTTTTT | CASRNGGGGGELFF
TRBJ2-5 | TRBV6-2/TRBV6-3 | - | - | TGTGCCAGCAGCGACGGGGCTAGTGTAGAGACCCAGTACTTC | CASSDGASVETQYF
TRBJ2-5 | TRBV6-5 | few | - | TGTGCCAGCAGTTACTCGATTGCCCGGGAGCAAGGAGAGACCCAGTACTTC | CASSYSIAREQGETQYF
TRBJ1-1 | TRBV27 | few | - | TGTGCCAGCAGTTTATCCGGGCAGGGACCGAACACTGAAGCTTTCTTT | CASSLSGQGPNTEAFF
TRBJ2-7 | TRBV19 | - | - | TGTGCCAGTAGTAATTCTCTCTACGAGCAGTACTTC | CASSNSLYEQYF